The rows below give T cell receptor beta chains drawn from one sample of a study of spatial heterogeneity in lung cancer. Via MiXCR, TCRdb re-called the 5' RACE reads, giving one row per CDR3 protein. The sample lists roughly 6,000 distinct CDR3 sequences, 15% to 20% occurring once. The sample consisted of lung tumor tissue, taken at surgery. These receptors all stem from a male donor with early-stage non-small cell lung cancer. Each CDR3 is given without its conserved first and last residue. D genes are given only for firm matches.

j_gene: TRBJ2-5; v_gene: TRBV7-9; d_gene: TRBD2; CDR3aa: ASSLGLASQETQY
j_gene: TRBJ1-6; v_gene: TRBV5-1; d_gene: TRBD1; CDR3aa: ASSGGQDNSPLH
j_gene: TRBJ2-5; v_gene: TRBV5-1; d_gene: NA; CDR3aa: ASSEIQETQY
j_gene: TRBJ1-1; v_gene: TRBV5-5; d_gene: NA; CDR3aa: ASSLLQASTTMNTEAF
j_gene: TRBJ2-7; v_gene: TRBV6-6; d_gene: NA; CDR3aa: ASSQQGGSSYEQY
j_gene: TRBJ2-2; v_gene: TRBV12-5; d_gene: TRBD1; CDR3aa: ASGPGQGTGELF
j_gene: TRBJ2-2; v_gene: TRBV5-1; d_gene: NA; CDR3aa: ASSSDRPIQRELF
j_gene: TRBJ1-2; v_gene: TRBV20-1; d_gene: NA; CDR3aa: SATGRGLYGYT
j_gene: TRBJ2-5; v_gene: TRBV7-2; d_gene: NA; CDR3aa: ASSIGLYQETQY
j_gene: TRBJ2-5; v_gene: TRBV7-2; d_gene: TRBD1; CDR3aa: ASSPQGDQETQY
j_gene: TRBJ2-5; v_gene: TRBV9; d_gene: TRBD2; CDR3aa: ASSPSLAGVETQY
j_gene: TRBJ1-1; v_gene: TRBV11-1; d_gene: NA; CDR3aa: ASSLMRSTEAF
j_gene: TRBJ2-7; v_gene: TRBV6-2/TRBV6-3; d_gene: NA; CDR3aa: ASSYSPGVPFYEQY
j_gene: TRBJ1-2; v_gene: TRBV5-6; d_gene: NA; CDR3aa: ASSLAGSYGYT
j_gene: TRBJ2-5; v_gene: TRBV4-3; d_gene: NA; CDR3aa: ASSQDPGETQY
j_gene: TRBJ2-1; v_gene: TRBV7-2; d_gene: TRBD2; CDR3aa: ASRATGTINEQF
j_gene: TRBJ2-1; v_gene: TRBV7-9; d_gene: TRBD2; CDR3aa: ASSLVASGSSYNEQF
j_gene: TRBJ2-1; v_gene: TRBV2; d_gene: NA; CDR3aa: ASSVMGITYNEQF
j_gene: TRBJ2-7; v_gene: TRBV27; d_gene: NA; CDR3aa: ASSLSGYEQY
j_gene: TRBJ2-2; v_gene: TRBV14; d_gene: NA; CDR3aa: ASSQVSGNTGELF